This note documents a single TCR beta chain sequence. This record belongs to a study of blood T cell repertoires in COVID-19. As for the study in general: Donors in Cohort 3 who had recovered were those with two negative PCRs, healthcare professional clearance, or resolution of their symptoms. T cells, B-cell-depleted T cells, or PBMCs supplied cDNA or gDNA.

Assay used: immunoSEQ multiplex PCR; TCRdb lists only in-frame clones, some missing. The table has roughly 160,000 clones, 79% seen once. The V gene end was trimmed by 4 bases and the J gene end by 5 bases; junction bases not matched to a gene: 5. The length of the CDR3 is 14 residues. Germline CDR1 is SGHDN and CDR2 is FVKESK. Participants' reported clinical history set cohort assignment. The TCR originated in a woman in her seventies in a cohort exposed to, infected with or recovered from COVID-19 (not recorded which). Sample: PBMCs or T cells enriched from blood (not recorded which). The chain carries TRBV14 and TRBJ1-2; the match to TRBD1 covers 9 bases. The CDR3: CASSPLDRGYGYTF. The CDR3 DNA reads as TGTGCCAGCAGCCCCTTGGACAGGGGTTATGGCTACACCTTC.